This T cell receptor beta chain was retrieved from a study of T cell responses to AZD1222 COVID-19 vaccine. This clone was detected once. The antigen is not known. The length of the CDR3 is 16 residues. CDR1 and CDR2 from the germline V gene are SGDLS and YYNGEE. V was cut by 6 bases and J by 6 bases, with 23 bases left in between. Study-level points and caveats: Increases in Spike-specific TCR breadth and depth were seen after two AZD1222 doses. The donor group comprised mostly white British people and more females; the analysis possibly underestimated clonal diversity. Without day 14 samples, only post-peak T cell repertoires were studied.

Repertoires were generated with immunoSEQ multiplex PCR, while TCRdb's copy carries only in-frame clones and drops some. The data contain about 73,000 clones, 70% to 90% of them seen just once; the ten biggest clones take up less than 20%. This TCR was sampled from an adult in good health. The specimen comprised peripheral blood, sampled on day 0 of AZD1222 vaccination. V is TRBV9 and J is TRBJ2-3; D might be TRBD1 (8 bases). The CDR3 spells CASNHFRGQGGDTQYF. The CDR3 DNA follows: TGTGCCAGCAACCACTTCAGGGGGCAGGGAGGGGATACGCAGTATTTT. Full variable domain (missing parts from reference TRBV9 and TRBJ2-3): DSGVTQTPKHLITATGQRVTLRCSPRSGDLSVYWYQQSLDQGLQFLIQYYNGEERAKGNILERFSAQQFPDLHSELNLSSLELGDSALYFCASNHFRGQGGDTQYFGPGTRLTVL.